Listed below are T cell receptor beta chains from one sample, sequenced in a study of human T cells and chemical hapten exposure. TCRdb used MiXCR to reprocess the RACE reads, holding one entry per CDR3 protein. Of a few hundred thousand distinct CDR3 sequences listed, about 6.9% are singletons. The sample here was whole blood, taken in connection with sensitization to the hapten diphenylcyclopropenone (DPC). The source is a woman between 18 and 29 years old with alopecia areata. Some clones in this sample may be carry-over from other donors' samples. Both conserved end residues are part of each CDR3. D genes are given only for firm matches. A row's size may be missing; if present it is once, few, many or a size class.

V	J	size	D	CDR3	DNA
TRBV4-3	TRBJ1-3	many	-	CASSQGGEFSGNTIYF	TGCGCCAGCAGCCAAGGAGGGGAATTCTCTGGAAACACCATATATTTT
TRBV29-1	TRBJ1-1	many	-	CSVVGRFLSEAFF	TGCAGCGTTGTTGGACGTTTTCTATCTGAAGCTTTCTTT
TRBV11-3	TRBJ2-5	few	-	CASSRGEETQYF	TGTGCCAGCAGCCGCGGGGAAGAGACCCAGTACTTC
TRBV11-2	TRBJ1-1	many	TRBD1	CASRTQQGELEAFF	TGTGCCAGCAGGACGCAACAGGGGGAGTTAGAAGCTTTCTTT
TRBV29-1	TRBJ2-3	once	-	CSVERSGARTDTQYF	TGCAGCGTTGAACGTAGCGGAGCCCGCACAGATACGCAGTATTTT
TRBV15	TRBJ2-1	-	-	CATSRDIGPMLRFF	TGTGCCACCAGCAGAGATATAGGGCCCATGTTGAGATTCTTC
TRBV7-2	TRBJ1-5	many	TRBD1	CASSSDRGNQPQHF	TGTGCCAGCAGCTCGGACAGGGGCAATCAGCCCCAGCATTTT
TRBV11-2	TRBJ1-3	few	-	CASRPYRAPGNTIYF	TGTGCCAGCAGACCCTACAGGGCTCCTGGAAACACCATATATTTT
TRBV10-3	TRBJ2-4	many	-	CAISEGLGRIQYF	TGTGCCATCAGTGAGGGCCTAGGGCGCATTCAGTACTTC
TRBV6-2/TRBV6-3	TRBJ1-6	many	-	CASSLQSMEAPLHF	TGTGCCAGCAGTCTACAGAGTATGGAAGCACCCCTCCACTTT
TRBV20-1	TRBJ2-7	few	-	CSASKGFEQYF	TGCAGTGCTAGTAAAGGATTCGAGCAGTACTTC
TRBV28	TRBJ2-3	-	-	CASSLLDRLQYF	TGTGCCAGCAGTTTACTCGACAGGCTCCAGTATTTT
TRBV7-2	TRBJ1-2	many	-	CASTVMQGNYGYTF	TGTGCCAGCACCGTAATGCAGGGGAACTATGGCTACACCTTC
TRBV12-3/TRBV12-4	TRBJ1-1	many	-	CASSPRSGTRAFF	TGTGCCAGCAGTCCTCGGAGCGGAACCAGAGCTTTCTTT
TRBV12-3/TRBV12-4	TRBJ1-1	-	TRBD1	CASSLGTATEAFF	TGTGCCAGCAGTCTGGGGACAGCTACTGAAGCTTTCTTT
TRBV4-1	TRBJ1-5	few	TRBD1	CASRLVLGQGRNQPQHF	TGCGCCAGCAGGCTCGTATTGGGACAGGGAAGGAATCAGCCCCAGCATTTT
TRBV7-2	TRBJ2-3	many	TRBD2	CASSLGRVAGDFTDTQYF	TGTGCCAGCAGCTTAGGTAGAGTGGCGGGGGACTTCACAGATACGCAGTATTTT
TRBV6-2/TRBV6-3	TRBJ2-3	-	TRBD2	CASSYGSAGPTETQYF	TGTGCCAGCAGTTACGGTTCAGCGGGGCCCACAGAAACGCAGTATTTT
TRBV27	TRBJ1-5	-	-	CASSQDGPHQPQHF	TGTGCCAGCAGCCAAGACGGACCCCACCAGCCCCAGCATTTT
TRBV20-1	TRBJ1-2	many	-	CSAPMGGFTSYTF	TGCAGTGCTCCGATGGGAGGATTTACTAGCTACACCTTC
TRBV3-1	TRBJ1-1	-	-	CASSQAGPFAAF	TGTGCCAGCAGCCAAGCCGGACCGTTTGCTGCTTTT
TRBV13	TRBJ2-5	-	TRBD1	CASSLGATGEETQYF	TGTGCCAGCAGCTTAGGCGCGACAGGGGAAGAGACCCAGTACTTC
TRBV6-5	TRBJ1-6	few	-	CASSYSQGNNSPLHF	TGTGCCAGCAGTTACTCGCAGGGGAATAATTCACCCCTCCACTTT
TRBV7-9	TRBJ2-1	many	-	CASSSVGLVYNEQFF	TGTGCCAGCAGCTCCGTAGGTCTAGTCTACAATGAGCAGTTCTTC
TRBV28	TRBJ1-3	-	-	CASISGGGNTIYF	TGTGCCAGCATCTCCGGGGGGGGAAACACCATATATTTT
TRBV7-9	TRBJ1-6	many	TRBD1	CASSLGSGTANSPLHF	TGTGCCAGCAGCTTAGGTTCCGGGACAGCAAATTCACCCCTCCACTTT
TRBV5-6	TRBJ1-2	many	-	CASSLAQVNYGYTF	TGTGCCAGCAGCTTGGCGCAGGTGAACTATGGCTACACCTTC
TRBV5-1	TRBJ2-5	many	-	CASSLDGRGSETQYF	TGCGCCAGCAGCTTGGATGGCAGGGGATCGGAGACCCAGTACTTC
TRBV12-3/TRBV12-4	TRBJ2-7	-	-	CASSSNDGQYEQYF	TGTGCCAGCAGCTCCAACGATGGACAGTACGAGCAGTACTTC
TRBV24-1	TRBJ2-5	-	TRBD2	CATSDGTSGGETQYF	TGTGCCACCAGTGACGGGACTAGCGGGGGCGAGACCCAGTACTTC
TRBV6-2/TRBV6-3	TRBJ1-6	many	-	CASSFRSQRNSPLHF	TGTGCCAGCAGTTTCAGATCTCAGAGGAATTCACCCCTCCACTTT
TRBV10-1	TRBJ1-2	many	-	CASSPGGFDSRYGYTF	TGCGCCAGCAGTCCCGGAGGTTTTGACAGCCGCTATGGCTACACCTTC
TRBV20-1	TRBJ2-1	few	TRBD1	CSASLTGVAHEQFF	TGCAGTGCTAGCCTGACAGGGGTGGCCCATGAGCAGTTCTTC
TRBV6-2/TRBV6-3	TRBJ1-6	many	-	CASSYDDRSSYNSPLHF	TGTGCCAGCAGTTACGACGACAGAAGCTCCTATAATTCACCCCTCCACTTT
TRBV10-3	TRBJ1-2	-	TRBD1	CAISESSGGFNGYTF	TGTGCCATCAGTGAGTCGTCAGGGGGATTTAATGGCTACACCTTC
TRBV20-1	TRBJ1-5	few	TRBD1	CSARDGTGRSQPQHF	TGCAGTGCTAGAGATGGGACAGGGAGAAGTCAGCCCCAGCATTTT
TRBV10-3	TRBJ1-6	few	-	CAISEGARDSPLHF	TGTGCCATCAGTGAAGGTGCCAGGGATTCACCCCTCCACTTT
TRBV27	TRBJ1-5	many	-	CASSPGRVAYQPQHF	TGTGCCAGCAGTCCCGGAAGGGTGGCGTATCAGCCCCAGCATTTT
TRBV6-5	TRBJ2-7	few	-	CASSSTDSYEQYF	TGTGCCAGCAGCTCCACAGATTCCTACGAGCAGTACTTC
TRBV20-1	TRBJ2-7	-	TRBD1	CSARDWGTVGYEQYF	TGCAGTGCTAGAGATTGGGGGACAGTCGGGTACGAGCAGTACTTC
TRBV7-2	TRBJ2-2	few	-	CASSLAGGFGTGELFF	TGTGCCAGCAGCTTAGCGGGGGGCTTTGGCACCGGGGAGCTGTTTTTT
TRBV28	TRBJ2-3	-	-	CASSPPEGGNTQYF	TGTGCCAGCAGTCCCCCGGAGGGAGGAAATACGCAGTATTTT
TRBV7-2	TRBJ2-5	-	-	CASSLTPDSYQETQYF	TGTGCCAGCAGCTTAACTCCGGACAGCTACCAAGAGACCCAGTACTTC
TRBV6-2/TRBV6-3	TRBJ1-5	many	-	CASSYSLDRIRNSNQPQHF	TGTGCCAGCAGTTACTCCTTGGACCGGATAAGGAATAGCAATCAGCCCCAGCATTTT
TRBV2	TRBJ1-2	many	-	CASSEASWSYTF	TGTGCCAGCAGTGAAGCGTCATGGAGCTACACCTTC
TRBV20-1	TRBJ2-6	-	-	CSASPPGVSGANVLTF	TGCAGTGCTAGTCCCCCGGGGGTCTCTGGGGCCAACGTCCTGACTTTC
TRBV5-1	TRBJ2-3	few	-	CASSLVGLSIFTDTQYF	TGCGCCAGCAGCTTGGTAGGACTCTCGATATTCACAGATACGCAGTATTTT
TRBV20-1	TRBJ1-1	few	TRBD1	CSARDRGTGPEAFF	TGCAGTGCCCGGGACAGGGGTACGGGCCCCGAAGCTTTCTTT
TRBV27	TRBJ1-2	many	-	CASSRAWGSNYGYTF	TGTGCCAGCAGTCGCGCATGGGGTTCTAACTATGGCTACACCTTC
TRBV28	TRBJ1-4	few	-	CASSNSDLLHVLFF	TGTGCCAGCAGTAATTCCGACCTCCTCCACGTACTGTTTTTT